Presented here are 20 T cell receptor beta chains from one specimen sequenced in a study of OX40 agonist ivuxolimab in advanced cancers. TCRdb keeps only in-frame clones here, not all; method: immunoSEQ multiplex PCR. The sample consists of 30,000 to 45,000 clones, around 86% of them appearing once. The sample in question was CD4+ or CD8+ T cells sorted from blood, obtained in a trial of the OX40 agonist ivuxolimab. The receptors stem from an adult with an advanced solid tumor such as melanoma, head and neck, liver or kidney cancer.

V is TRBV5-4 and J is TRBJ2-7; D gene unclear. Per the germline V gene, CDR1 is SGHNT and CDR2 is YYREEE (reference sequence). CDR3 length: 15 residues. V shed 0 bases and J shed 3 bases, with 13 bases lying between them. The CDR3 nucleotides are TGTGCCAGCAGCTTGGCTCTAGAAGAGCTCTACGAGCAGTACTTC. Translating gives CASSLALEELYEQYF.

Comment on this clone: Mismatch with germline at one junction end may stem from a read error. The chain joins TRBV7-7 to TRBJ1-4; maybe TRBD1 (6 bases). CDR1 and CDR2 from the germline V gene are SSHAT and FNYEAQ (reference sequence). The CDR3 is made up of 14 amino acids. CDR3: CASSLGGSNEKLFF. CDR3 in DNA: TGTGCTAGCAGCTTAGGGGGATCTAATGAAAAACTGTTTTTT.

The V gene is TRBV6-5, the J gene TRBJ1-5; a possible D gene is TRBD1 (6 bases). CDR1 MNHEY and CDR2 SVGAGI come from the germline V gene. Trimming took off 6 bases at V and 0 bases at J, with 12 bases between the two ends. The CDR3 sequence is 15 residues long. In DNA, the CDR3 is TGTGCCAGCAGGCTAGAACAGGGTAGCAATCAGCCCCAGCATTTT. This gives the protein CASRLEQGSNQPQHF.

The chain recombines TRBV7-8 with TRBJ1-1; TRBD1 is a possible D gene (5 bases). Germline V gene sequence: CDR1 SGHVS, CDR2 FQNEAQ. This CDR3 is 15 amino acids long. V lost 3 bases, J lost 8 bases, and 19 bases lay in between. CDR3 sequence: CASSLYLDLGVEAFF. The CDR3 DNA reads as TGTGCCAGCAGCTTGTATTTGGATTTAGGGGTAGAAGCTTTCTTT.

The chain joins TRBV7-9 to TRBJ2-6; no reliable D call. The V gene lost 3 bases and the J gene lost 2 bases, with 8 bases spanning the gap. The CDR3 sequence is 15 residues long. The germline V gene encodes CDR1 SEHNR and CDR2 FQNEAQ (reference sequence). CDR3 region: CASSFSMTGANVLTF. DNA of the CDR3: TGTGCCAGCAGCTTCTCTATGACTGGGGCCAACGTCCTGACTTTC.

The chain joins TRBV4-1 to TRBJ1-2; D possibly corresponds to TRBD1 (5 bases). CDR1 and CDR2 from the germline V gene are MGHRA and YSYEKL. The length of the CDR3 is 13 residues. V shed 4 bases and J shed 7 bases, with 13 bases lying between them. The DNA for the CDR3 is TGCGCCAGCAGCCCGGGGACGGGAATTGGCTACACCTTC. Its protein is CASSPGTGIGYTF.

The rearrangement joins TRBV19 to TRBJ1-2, with 8 bases fitting TRBD1. Germline V gene sequence: CDR1 LNHDA, CDR2 SQIVND (reference sequence). Trimming removed 4 bases from V and 6 bases from J; junction bases left unmatched: 7. This CDR3 is built from 14 residues. The CDR3 sequence is CASSTPGQVNGYTF. The CDR3 nucleotides are TGTGCCAGTAGTACTCCGGGACAGGTTAATGGCTACACCTTC.

CDR3 in DNA: TGTGCCAGTAGTGAGGCTGGCGCCCATGAAGCTTTCTTT. Protein: CASSEAGAHEAFF. This chain joins TRBV19 and TRBJ1-1; D not resolved. The CDR3 spans 13 residues. Germline CDR1 reads LNHDA; CDR2 reads SQIVND (reference sequence). V dropped 5 bases and J dropped 7 bases, with 14 bases sitting between them.

In its sample, this clone was seen a few times. The chain couples TRBV5-4 to TRBJ2-3; 8 nucleotides line up with TRBD2. V shed 5 bases, J shed 7 bases, and the junction held 9 bases outside the gene matches. The germline CDR1 and CDR2 sequences are SGHNT and YYREEE (reference sequence). CDR3 length equals 14 residues. Here the CDR3 DNA reads TGTGCCAGCAGTTTGCGGGGGGCCGGGAATACGCAGTATTTT. Translated: CASSLRGAGNTQYF.

The CDR3 DNA reads TGTGCCAGCAGCTTAGGGGACTATGGCTACACCTTC. Translation gives CASSLGDYGYTF. The gene calls are TRBV4-2 and TRBJ1-2; a weak D match, TRBD1 (5 bases). The CDR3 consists of 12 residues. Trimming stripped 5 bases from V and 3 bases from J, with 7 bases between. The germline CDR1 and CDR2 sequences are LGHNA and YNFKEQ.

Written as DNA, the CDR3 is TGTGCCAGCTCACCGGGGCGGATTGCAGATACGCAGTATTTT. It yields the protein CASSPGRIADTQYF. The chain couples TRBV18 to TRBJ2-3; weak D call: TRBD1 (5 bases). The CDR3 extends over 14 amino acids. The V gene lost 3 bases and the J gene lost 4 bases, with 11 bases spanning the gap. Per germline, CDR1 KGHSH and CDR2 LQKENI.

This clone appeared a single time. V and J are TRBV29-1 and TRBJ2-2, with D possibly being TRBD1 or TRBD2 (5 bases each). The germline V and J ends were trimmed by 5 bases and 6 bases, with 16 bases remaining between them. CDR1 and CDR2 (germline): SQVTM, ANQGSEA. This CDR3 contains 14 residues. CDR3 sequence: CSVRPTLGAGELFF. Here the CDR3 DNA reads TGCAGCGTTCGTCCGACCTTGGGGGCCGGGGAGCTGTTTTTT.

This clone was observed a few times. This chain links TRBV6-4 with TRBJ2-3; no clear D. V was trimmed by 4 bases and J by 0 bases, leaving 14 bases between them. Germline CDR1 is MRHNA and CDR2 is SNTAGT. CDR3 length: 16 amino acids. This CDR3 is CASSGPTAVSTDTQYF. DNA of the CDR3: TGTGCCAGCAGTGGCCCAACAGCCGTCAGCACAGATACGCAGTATTTT.

The J gene is TRBJ1-1, the V gene TRBV27, with TRBD1 matching 10 bases. Per the germline V gene, CDR1 is MNHEY and CDR2 is SMNVEV (reference sequence). With 0 bases clipped from V and 5 bases from J, the junction kept 3 bases outside the gene matches. The CDR3 is 15 residues long. CDR3 nucleotides: TGTGCCAGCAGTTTATCCGGGACAGGGGTGACTGAAGCTTTCTTT. Protein sequence: CASSLSGTGVTEAFF.

CDR3 in DNA: TGCACCAGCAGCCAAGGTGGGGGACGCACAGATACGCAGTATTTT. It yields the protein CTSSQGGGRTDTQYF. The V gene is TRBV1, the J gene TRBJ2-3. TRBV1 is reported as a pseudogene. The CDR3 loop spans 15 amino acids.

This clone was observed a single time. The J gene is TRBJ1-5, the V gene TRBV21-1. TRBV21-1 is termed a pseudogene. This CDR3 is 17 amino acids long. In DNA form, the CDR3 reads TGTGCCAGCAGCCGCCCGGGGAAAGGGGTTCGCAATCAGCCCCAGCATTTT. This codes for CASSRPGKGVRNQPQHF.

This chain connects TRBV11-3 to TRBJ2-7, with D possibly being TRBD1 or TRBD2 (5 bases each). Germline-derived CDR1 and CDR2 are SGHNT and YENEEA. Trimming removed 8 bases at V and 2 bases at J, with 19 bases between. The CDR3 is 15 residues long. The CDR3 loop is CASSRSGTQTYEQYF. The CDR3 DNA reads TGTGCCAGCTCAAGATCGGGGACGCAGACCTACGAGCAGTACTTC. The complete variable domain, with remaining parts taken from reference TRBV11-3 and TRBJ2-7, reads EAGVVQSPRYKIIEKKQPVAFWCNPISGHNTLYWYLQNLGQGPELLIRYENEEAVDDSQLPKDRFSAERLKGVDSTLKIQPAELGDSAVYLCASSRSGTQTYEQYFGPGTRLTVT.

This sequence joins TRBV11-2 and TRBJ1-4; D is unclear. V was clipped by 2 bases and J by 1 base, with 8 bases between them. This CDR3 comprises 15 residues. Germline CDR1 reads SGHAT; CDR2 reads FQNNGV. CDR3 sequence (DNA): TGTGCCAGCAGCTTATCTGGTAGAACTAATGAAAAACTGTTTTTT. Protein: CASSLSGRTNEKLFF.

This clone was counted once. The chain recombines TRBV29-1 with TRBJ2-1; TRBD1 matches at 7 bases. The germline V gene has CDR1 SQVTM and CDR2 ANQGSEA. The CDR3 runs to 15 residues. V shed 6 bases, J shed 5 bases, and the junction held 13 bases outside the gene matches. CDR3 region: CSVDPGQRQHNEQFF. The CDR3 coding sequence is TGCAGCGTCGATCCGGGACAGCGGCAACACAATGAGCAGTTCTTC.

V usage is TRBV10-1 and J usage is TRBJ2-5; D is unresolved. From germline, CDR1 is WNHNN and CDR2 SYGVQD (reference sequence). The V gene lost 0 bases and the J gene lost 1 base, with 3 bases spanning the gap. There are 13 residues in the CDR3. This CDR3 reads CASSESPQETQYF. CDR3 bases: TGCGCCAGCAGTGAGTCGCCCCAAGAGACCCAGTACTTC.